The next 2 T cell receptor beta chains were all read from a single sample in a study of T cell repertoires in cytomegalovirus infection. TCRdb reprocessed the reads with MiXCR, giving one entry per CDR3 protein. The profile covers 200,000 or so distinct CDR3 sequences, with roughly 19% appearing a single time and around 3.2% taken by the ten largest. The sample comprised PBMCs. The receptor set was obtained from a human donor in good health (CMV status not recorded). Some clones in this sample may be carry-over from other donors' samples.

The CDR3 here is CASSPLRGVGPSNEQFF. In DNA, the CDR3 is TGTGCCAGTAGTCCCCTGAGGGGGGTCGGCCCAAGCAATGAGCAGTTCTTC. The chain employs TRBV19 and TRBJ2-1; D possibly matches TRBD1 or TRBD2 (6 bases each). Trimming removed 5 bases from V and 6 bases from J, with 23 bases in between. Germline values: CDR1 LNHDA, CDR2 SQIVND (reference sequence). The CDR3 sequence is 17 residues long. Supplemented by reference TRBV19 and TRBJ2-1, the full variable domain reads DGGITQSPKYLFRKEGQNVTLSCEQNLNHDAMYWYRQDPGQGLRLIYYSQIVNDFQKGDIAEGYSVSREKKESFPLTVTSAQKNPTAFYLCASSPLRGVGPSNEQFFGPGTRLTVL.

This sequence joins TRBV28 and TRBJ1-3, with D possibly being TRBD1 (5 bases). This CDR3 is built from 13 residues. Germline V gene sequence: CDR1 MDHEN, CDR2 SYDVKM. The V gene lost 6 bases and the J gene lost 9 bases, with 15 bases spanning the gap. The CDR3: CASSSPGQATIYF. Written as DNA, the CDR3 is TGTGCCAGCAGCTCCCCGGGGCAGGCCACCATATATTTT.